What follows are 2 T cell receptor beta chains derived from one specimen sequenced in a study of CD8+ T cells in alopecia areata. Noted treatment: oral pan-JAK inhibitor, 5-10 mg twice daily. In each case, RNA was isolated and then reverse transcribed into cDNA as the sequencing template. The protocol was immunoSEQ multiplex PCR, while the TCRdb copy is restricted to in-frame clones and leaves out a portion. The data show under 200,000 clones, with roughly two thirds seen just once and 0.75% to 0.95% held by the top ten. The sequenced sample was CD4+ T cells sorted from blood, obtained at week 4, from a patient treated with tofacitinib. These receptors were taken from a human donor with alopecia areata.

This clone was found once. This chain's CDR3 is CAGTVSYEQYF. The CDR3 bases are TGTGCCGGGACAGTCTCCTACGAGCAGTACTTC. This chain joins TRBV30 and TRBJ2-7; 7 positions match TRBD1. The trim removed 8 bases at V and 0 bases at J, leaving 1 base unmatched. Germline V lookup: CDR1 GTSNPN, CDR2 SVGIG (reference sequence). This CDR3 spans 11 amino acids.

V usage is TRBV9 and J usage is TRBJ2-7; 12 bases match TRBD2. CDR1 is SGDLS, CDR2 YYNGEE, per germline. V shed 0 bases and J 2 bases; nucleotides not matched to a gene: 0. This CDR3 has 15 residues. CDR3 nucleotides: TGTGCCAGCAGCGTAGCTAGCGGGGGGGCCTACGAGCAGTACTTC. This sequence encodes CASSVASGGAYEQYF.